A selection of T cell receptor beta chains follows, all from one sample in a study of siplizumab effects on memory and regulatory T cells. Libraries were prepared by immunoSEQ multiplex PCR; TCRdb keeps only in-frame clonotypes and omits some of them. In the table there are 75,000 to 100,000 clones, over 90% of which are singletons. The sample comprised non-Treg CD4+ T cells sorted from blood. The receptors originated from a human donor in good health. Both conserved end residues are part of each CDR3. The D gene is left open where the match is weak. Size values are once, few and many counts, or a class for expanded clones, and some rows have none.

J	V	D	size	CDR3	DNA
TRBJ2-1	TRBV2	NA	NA	CASSVGGYRGNEQFF	TGTGCCAGCAGTGTCGGGGGATATCGCGGGAATGAGCAGTTCTTC
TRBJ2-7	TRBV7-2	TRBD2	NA	CASSFKAGSYEQYF	TGTGCCAGCAGCTTTAAAGCGGGAAGCTACGAGCAGTACTTC
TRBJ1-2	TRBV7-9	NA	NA	CASSYGRSPGFGYTF	TGTGCCAGCAGCTATGGACGCAGCCCGGGGTTTGGCTACACCTTC
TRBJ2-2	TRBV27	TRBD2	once	CASSQVALAVGELFF	TGTGCCAGCAGTCAAGTCGCGCTAGCGGTCGGGGAGCTGTTTTTT
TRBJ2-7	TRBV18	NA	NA	CASSPPVRDEQYF	TGTGCCAGCTCACCTCCCGTAAGGGACGAGCAGTACTTC
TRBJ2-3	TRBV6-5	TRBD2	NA	CASRSGSSVDTQYF	TGTGCCAGCAGGAGCGGGAGTTCCGTAGATACGCAGTATTTT
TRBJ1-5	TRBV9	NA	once	CASSVHGDQPQHF	TGTGCCAGCAGCGTCCATGGGGATCAGCCCCAGCATTTT
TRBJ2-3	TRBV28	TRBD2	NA	CASSSTSGRALYTQYF	TGTGCCAGCAGTTCTACTAGCGGGAGGGCCCTTTATACGCAGTATTTT
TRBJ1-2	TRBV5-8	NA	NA	CASSPGGLIFNYGYTF	TGTGCCAGCAGCCCGGGGGGGCTTATTTTTAACTATGGCTACACCTTC
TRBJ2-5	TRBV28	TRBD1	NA	CASSSRDRGPQETQYF	TGTGCCAGCAGTTCCCGGGACAGGGGACCTCAAGAGACCCAGTACTTC
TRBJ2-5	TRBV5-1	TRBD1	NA	CASSGTQGEETQYF	TGCGCCAGCAGCGGAACCCAGGGGGAAGAGACCCAGTACTTC
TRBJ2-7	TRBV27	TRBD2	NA	CASSFSRLVGDYYEQYF	TGTGCCAGCAGTTTCTCCCGGTTGGTGGGGGACTACTACGAGCAGTACTTC
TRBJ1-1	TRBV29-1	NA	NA	CSVVGAAGAFF	TGCAGCGTTGTGGGGGCGGCGGGAGCTTTCTTT
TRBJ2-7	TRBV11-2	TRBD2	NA	CASSTSGRRAGEQYF	TGTGCCAGCAGCACTAGCGGGAGACGGGCGGGAGAGCAGTACTTC
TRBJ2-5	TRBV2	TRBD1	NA	CASRGGGTGSQETQYF	TGTGCCTCGAGAGGAGGCGGGACAGGGTCCCAAGAGACCCAGTACTTC
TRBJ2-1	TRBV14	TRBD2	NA	CASSPIVGLAGNEQFF	TGTGCCAGCAGCCCCATAGTAGGGCTAGCGGGCAATGAGCAGTTCTTC
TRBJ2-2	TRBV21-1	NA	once	CASLGQGTGELFF	TGTGCCTCCCTTGGGCAGGGGACCGGGGAGCTGTTTTTT
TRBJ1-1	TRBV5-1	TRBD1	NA	CASSFRTGEFYTEAFF	TGCGCCAGCAGCTTCAGGACAGGGGAGTTTTACACTGAAGCTTTCTTT
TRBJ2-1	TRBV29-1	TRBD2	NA	CSATGLATYNEQFF	TGCAGCGCCACGGGACTAGCGACCTACAATGAGCAGTTCTTC
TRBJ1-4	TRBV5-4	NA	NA	CASGLSGAELKKLFF	TGTGCCAGCGGACTCAGTGGGGCAGAACTGAAAAAACTGTTTTTT
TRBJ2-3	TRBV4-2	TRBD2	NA	CASSHAKTSEATDTQYF	TGTGCCAGCAGCCACGCTAAGACTAGCGAGGCCACAGATACGCAGTATTTT
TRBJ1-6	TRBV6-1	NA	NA	CASSERGRPKSPLHF	TGTGCCAGCAGTGAAAGGGGAAGGCCCAAGTCACCCCTCCACTTT
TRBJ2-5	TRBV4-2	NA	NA	CASSLVSRDSQETQYF	TGTGCCAGCAGCCTCGTTTCGAGGGATTCGCAAGAGACCCAGTACTTC
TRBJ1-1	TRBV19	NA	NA	CASSIGLQGNTEAFF	TGTGCCAGTAGTATAGGATTACAGGGTAACACTGAAGCTTTCTTT
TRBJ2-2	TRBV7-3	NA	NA	CASSLTRSSGELFF	TGTGCCAGCAGCTTAACTAGGAGTTCCGGGGAGCTGTTTTTT
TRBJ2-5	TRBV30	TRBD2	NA	CAWSRAGRETQYF	TGTGCCTGGAGTAGAGCGGGAAGAGAGACCCAGTACTTC
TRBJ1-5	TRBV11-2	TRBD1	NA	CASSSDRVGPQHF	TGTGCCAGCAGCAGCGACAGGGTTGGGCCCCAGCATTTT
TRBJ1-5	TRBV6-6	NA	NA	CASSYSGTFDQPQHF	TGTGCCAGCAGTTACTCTGGGACGTTCGATCAGCCCCAGCATTTT
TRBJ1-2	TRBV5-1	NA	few	CASSLERRAGDYGYTF	TGCGCCAGCAGCTTGGAACGACGCGCAGGTGACTATGGCTACACCTTC
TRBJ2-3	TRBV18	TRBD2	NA	CASSPTLAEGGTDTQYF	TGTGCCAGCTCACCAACCCTAGCGGAAGGAGGGACAGATACGCAGTATTTT
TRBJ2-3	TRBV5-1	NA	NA	CATTLGSTDTQYF	TGCGCCACCACACTAGGTTCCACAGATACGCAGTATTTT
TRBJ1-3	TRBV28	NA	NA	CASSFQGRVGNTIYF	TGTGCCAGCAGTTTCCAGGGACGTGTTGGAAACACCATATATTTT
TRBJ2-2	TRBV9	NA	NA	CASSVVGIGELFF	TGTGCCAGCAGCGTAGTCGGAATCGGGGAGCTGTTTTTT
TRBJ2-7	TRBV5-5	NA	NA	CASSFPGLGYEQYF	TGTGCCAGCAGCTTTCCGGGGCTGGGTTACGAGCAGTACTTC
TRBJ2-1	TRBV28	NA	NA	CASSPSKGLNEQFF	TGTGCCAGCAGCCCATCCAAGGGCCTCAATGAGCAGTTCTTC
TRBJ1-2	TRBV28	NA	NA	CASSLLPPGYTF	TGTGCCAGCAGTTTATTACCGCCAGGCTACACCTTC
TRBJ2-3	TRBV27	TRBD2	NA	CASSPITKPGTSGRVDTQYF	TGTGCCAGCAGTCCTATCACAAAGCCCGGGACTAGCGGGAGAGTAGATACGCAGTATTTT
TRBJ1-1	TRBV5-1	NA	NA	CASSGTLSEAFF	TGCGCCAGCAGCGGGACACTCTCTGAAGCTTTCTTT
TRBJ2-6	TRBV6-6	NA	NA	CASRGPASGANVLTF	TGTGCCAGCAGGGGGCCCGCCTCTGGGGCCAACGTCCTGACTTTC
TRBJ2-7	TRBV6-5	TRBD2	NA	CASRSTSAYEQYF	TGTGCCAGCAGATCGACTAGCGCCTACGAGCAGTACTTC
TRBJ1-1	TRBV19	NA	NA	CASSIRDGSSGVFF	TGTGCCAGTAGTATCCGAGACGGCAGTTCGGGAGTTTTCTTT
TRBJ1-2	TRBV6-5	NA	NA	CASSYSGQMHYGYTF	TGTGCCAGCAGTTACTCCGGACAGATGCACTATGGCTACACCTTC
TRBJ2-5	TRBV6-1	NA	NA	CASREQGLVQETQYF	TGTGCCAGCAGGGAACAGGGTCTGGTCCAAGAGACCCAGTACTTC
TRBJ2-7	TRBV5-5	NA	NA	CASSLVAGSYEQYF	TGTGCCAGCAGCTTGGTTGCCGGAAGCTACGAGCAGTACTTC
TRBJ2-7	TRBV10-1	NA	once	CASSESGTPSRQYF	TGCGCCAGCAGTGAGTCCGGGACTCCAAGCCGTCAGTACTTC
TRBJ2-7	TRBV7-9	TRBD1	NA	CASSLGQGVWYF	TGTGCCAGCAGCTTAGGACAGGGAGTGTGGTACTTC
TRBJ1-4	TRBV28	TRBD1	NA	CASSRARTGKKLFF	TGTGCCAGCAGTCGAGCTCGGACAGGGAAAAAACTGTTTTTT
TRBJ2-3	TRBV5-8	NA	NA	CASSRTGLGSSTDTQYF	TGTGCCAGCAGCCGAACAGGGTTGGGGTCTAGCACAGATACGCAGTATTTT
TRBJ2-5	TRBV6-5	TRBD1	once	CASSYFWTGGRETQYF	TGTGCCAGCAGTTACTTTTGGACAGGGGGCCGAGAGACCCAGTACTTC
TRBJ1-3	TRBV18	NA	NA	CASSPTDSGNTIYF	TGTGCCAGCTCCCCGACCGACTCTGGAAACACCATATATTTT
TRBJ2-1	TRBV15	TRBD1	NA	CATSRGGQGLNEQFF	TGTGCCACCAGCAGAGGGGGACAGGGTTTGAATGAGCAGTTCTTC
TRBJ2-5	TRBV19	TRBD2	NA	CASTRVAGGRTQYF	TGTGCCAGTACCCGAGTTGCGGGGGGAAGGACCCAGTACTTC
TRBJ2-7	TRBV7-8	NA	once	CASSLPGAGVFGREQYF	TGTGCCAGCAGCCTCCCGGGGGCGGGAGTGTTCGGGCGGGAGCAGTACTTC